This T cell receptor beta chain emerged from a study of T cells in Graves' hyperthyroidism and ophthalmopathy. Researchers amplified the TCR beta CDR3 regions from RNA transcripts. The TCR CDR3 first-round RT-PCR relied on the HTBI primer set. MiXCR, run by TCRdb on the multiplex PCR reads, gives a single entry per CDR3 protein. This table has under 300,000 distinct CDR3 sequences, less than 30% appearing once. Looked up from germline, CDR1 is MNHNS and CDR2 is SASEGT. This CDR3 spans 14 amino acids. V trimming: 4 bases; J trimming: 7 bases; junction bases outside the gene matches: 9. Uncontrolled infection, other autoimmune disease, pregnancy or lactation barred patients from enrollment. Initially, at the first diagnosis of hyperthyroidism and before any ophthalmopathy symptoms, blood was sampled.

The specimen was blood. This TCR was sampled from a man aged 35-49 years with Graves' hyperthyroidism that later progressed to Graves' ophthalmopathy. The genes are TRBV6-1 and TRBJ2-5; 7 bases map to TRBD2. CDR3 sequence: CASSAGTGRVTQYF. In DNA form, the CDR3 reads TGTGCCAGCAGTGCCGGGACGGGGAGGGTGACCCAGTACTTC.